This entry is about one T cell receptor beta chain. The clone's antigen remains unknown. Per-nucleotide qualities are absent, and no much larger clonotype sits a single base away. Cut back by 0 bases and 4 bases, the V and J ends lie 10 bases apart. Spanning cysteine to phenylalanine, the CDR3 consists of 14 amino acids. The only DNA kept is the CDR3, 42 bases in frame from the first base. The germline V gene encodes CDR1 SGHNT and CDR2 YYREEE (reference sequence). The time point label of this sample denotes: pretreatment peripheral blood. The cohort comprised 30 or so patients with locally advanced or metastatic urothelial carcinoma treated at Memorial Sloan Kettering on a trial protocol. Peripheral blood mononuclear cells were collected from each patient pretreatment and during treatment, giving between 1 and 8 total time points per patient. The Qiagen DNeasy Blood extraction kit was used to purify genomic DNA from total PBMCs and tumor samples. Collected pretreatment and during treatment, PBMCs were isolated and stored as previously described.

These data are taken from a study of PD-L1 blockade in urothelial cancer (dated by TCRdb to 2017 to 2019). In the study overall: All patients started therapy around 2014 and received atezolizumab 1,200 mg intravenously every 3 weeks. Twenty-five of 29 patients were males with bladder-origin urothelial cancer, and about 60% of the roughly 29 reported a prior smoking history. Patients had an ECOG performance status of 0 or 1 and had received between 0 and 3 prior chemotherapy regimens. Blood samples were analyzed at two time points: 3 weeks after treatment start (second dose) and 6 weeks after treatment start. Blood samples gave median yields of around 150,000 T cells and 82,636 unique TCRs, along with a median clonality of 0.080. An exploratory multi-omic analysis was conducted of the somatic, immune and clinical correlates of response to PD-L1 blockade with atezolizumab in urothelial cancer. Pretreatment tumor samples, along with matched peripheral blood collected serially before and after atezolizumab treatment, underwent TCR sequencing. Durable clinical benefit meant progression-free survival longer than 6 months, and TCR features were also tested against progression-free and overall survival. Whole exome sequencing and RNA sequencing of pretreatment tumors were performed alongside TCR sequencing in the same patients. Under 10 patients achieved durable clinical benefit and roughly 20 did not. Over 28 patients had pretreatment blood TCR-seq, about 24 had at least one posttreatment blood collection, and about 24 had tumor TCR-seq.

Findings and caveats that apply to the study as a whole: Greater expansion of tumor-associated TCR clones in peripheral blood 3 weeks after the start of treatment was observed in patients with durable benefit (n ≈ 20, p = 0.022). A pretreatment peripheral blood TCR clonality below the median was linked to improved progression-free and overall survival. Because the sample size was small (n of about 27) and many exploratory analyses were performed, the results are intended to be hypothesis-generating.

Synthetic TCR analog templates were spiked into each PCR to estimate absolute template abundance from read counts. Using the immunoSEQ assay, TCRbeta CDR3 regions were amplified from genomic DNA with bias-controlled V and J gene primers. Rearranged TCRbeta segments were sequenced at approximately 20X coverage. Processing in the source paper ran as follows. Sequencing errors were corrected by clustering and CDR3s were annotated against IMGT to assign V, D and J genes. Downstream analyses used only productive TCRbeta rearrangements, leaving out any out-of-frame or stop-codon sequences. Clonality was calculated as one minus the Shannon entropy normalized by the log of the number of unique productive sequences. Fisher's exact test with Benjamini-Hochberg correction, at a threshold of adjusted p below 0.01, was used to find clones that differed between time points or between blood and tumor. TCRdb mirrors the immuneACCESS table, restricted to in-frame sequences. Some clones are absent from its copies; in checked studies, under half trace to an unresolved V gene, and the reason for the others is unknown. V and J calls and clone size come straight from that table; D and trimming were deduced from the DNA. Recorded for this sample are 90,000 or so clones; around 90% of them occurred a single time. Of the sample, around 1.5% falls within the top ten clones.

This chain joins TRBV5-4 to TRBJ2-5, with a weak D call of TRBD2 (5 bases match). Specimen: PBMCs, collected around atezolizumab (anti-PD-L1) treatment. This clonotype was obtained from a man aged 60-69 years with urothelial cancer. The CDR3 region reads CASSLAAEAETQYF. In nucleotides, the sequence is TGTGCCAGCAGCTTGGCAGCGGAGGCAGAGACCCAGTACTTC.